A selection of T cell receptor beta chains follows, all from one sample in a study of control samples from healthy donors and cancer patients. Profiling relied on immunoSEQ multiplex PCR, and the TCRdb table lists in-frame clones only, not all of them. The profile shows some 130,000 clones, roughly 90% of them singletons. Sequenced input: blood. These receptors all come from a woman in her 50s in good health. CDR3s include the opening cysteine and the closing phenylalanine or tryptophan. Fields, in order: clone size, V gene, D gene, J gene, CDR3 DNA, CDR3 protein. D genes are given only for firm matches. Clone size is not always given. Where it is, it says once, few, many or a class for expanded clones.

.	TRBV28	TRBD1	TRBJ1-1	TGTGCCAGCAGTTCATGGGACAGGGCGGTGGGCACTGAAGCTTTCTTT	CASSSWDRAVGTEAFF
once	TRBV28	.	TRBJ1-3	TGTGCCAGCAGTTTAGTGCAGGGTGGAAACACCATATATTTT	CASSLVQGGNTIYF
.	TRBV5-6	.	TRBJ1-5	TGTGCCAGCAGCCGGGGAGCCACCAATCAGCCCCAGCATTTT	CASSRGATNQPQHF
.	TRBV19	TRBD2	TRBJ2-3	TGTGCCAGTAGTCCAGCGGGAAGCACAGATACGCAGTATTTT	CASSPAGSTDTQYF
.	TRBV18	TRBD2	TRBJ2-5	TGTGCCAGCTCACCATTAGCTTTTGGGACTACAGTTCAAGAGACCCAGTACTTC	CASSPLAFGTTVQETQYF
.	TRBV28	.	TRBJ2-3	TGTGCCAGCAGTTCCGTGGGGACAGATACGCAGTATTTT	CASSSVGTDTQYF
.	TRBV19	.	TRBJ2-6	TGTGCCAGTAGTACAGACACCTCTGGGGCCAACGTCCTGACTTTC	CASSTDTSGANVLTF
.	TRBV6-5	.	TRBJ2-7	TGTGCCAGCAGCGGGGATGATATTCCCTACGAGCAGTACTTC	CASSGDDIPYEQYF
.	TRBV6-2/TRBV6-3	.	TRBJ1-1	TGTGCCAGCAGTTACTCTTGGGCCCAGACTGAAGCTTTCTTT	CASSYSWAQTEAFF
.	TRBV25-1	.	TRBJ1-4	TGTGCCAGCAGTGATCCCTTGGGTCGGGAAAAACTGTTTTTT	CASSDPLGREKLFF
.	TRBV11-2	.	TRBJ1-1	TGTGCCAGCAGCTTAGGTGGGGGTGAAACTGAAGCTTTCTTT	CASSLGGGETEAFF
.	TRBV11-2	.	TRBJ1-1	.	CASSQSSILGTEAFF
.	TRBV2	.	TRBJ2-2	TGTGCCAGCAAGGCGGGGGCTGGAACCGGGGAGCTGTTTTTT	CASKAGAGTGELFF
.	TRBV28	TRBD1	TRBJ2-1	TGTGCCAGCAGGGACAGGGACTCCTACAATGAGCAGTTCTTC	CASRDRDSYNEQFF
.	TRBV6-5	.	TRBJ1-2	TGTGCCAGCATCCCCGGGACGGGGAACTATGGCTACACCTTC	CASIPGTGNYGYTF
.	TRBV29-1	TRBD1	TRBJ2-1	TGCAGCGTGGACAGGGTCAACTACAATGAGCAGTTCTTC	CSVDRVNYNEQFF
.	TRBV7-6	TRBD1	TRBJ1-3	TGTGCCAGCAGCTTAGCCGGGACAGGGGCTGGAAACACCATATATTTT	CASSLAGTGAGNTIYF
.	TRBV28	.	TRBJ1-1	TGTGCCAGCAGTTTTTCGGTTAATGAAGCTTTCTTT	CASSFSVNEAFF
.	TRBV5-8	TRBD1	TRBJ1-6	TGTGCCAGCAGCTTGGTCGGGACAGGGTTCGTCTATTCACCCCTCCACTTT	CASSLVGTGFVYSPLHF
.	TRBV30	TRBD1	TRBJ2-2	TGTGCCTGGGCCGGGACAGCGAACACCGGGGAGCTGTTTTTT	CAWAGTANTGELFF